The 21 T cell receptor beta chains given below trace back to one sample, sequenced in a study of blood T cell repertoires in COVID-19. Method: immunoSEQ multiplex PCR; TCRdb's copy keeps in-frame clones and lacks some. The sample lists about 78,000 clones; roughly 86% were seen once. The sequenced sample consisted of peripheral blood. The receptors were gathered from a middle-aged man with active or convalescent COVID-19.

The gene calls are TRBV11-3 and TRBJ2-5; 8 positions match TRBD1. The CDR3 spans 14 residues. CDR1 and CDR2 (germline): SGHNT, YENEEA. V shed 4 bases and J 4 bases; nucleotides not matched to a gene: 5. The CDR3 loop reads CASSSDRDRETQYF. The CDR3 bases are TGTGCCAGCAGCTCGGACAGGGATCGAGAGACCCAGTACTTC.

The chain is built from TRBV5-1 and TRBJ2-5; the D gene is possibly TRBD2 (6 bases). V was trimmed by 7 bases and J by 2 bases, leaving 12 bases between them. CDR3 length: 13 amino acids. Germline loops: CDR1 SGHRS, CDR2 YFSETQ. The CDR3, as DNA: TGCGCCAGCGCGGGAAGGGCTCAAGAGACCCAGTACTTC. It specifies CASAGRAQETQYF.

This clone was counted once. The rearrangement joins TRBV11-2 to TRBJ2-5; 7 bases match TRBD2. This CDR3 spans 15 amino acids. Germline V CDR1 and CDR2: SGHAT, FQNNGV. J lost 2 bases, V lost 2 bases, and 5 bases had no gene match. The CDR3 nucleotides read TGTGCCAGCAGCTTAAGCGGGGCGCTACAAGAGACCCAGTACTTC. This sequence encodes CASSLSGALQETQYF.

The chain couples TRBV4-3 to TRBJ1-2, with D possibly matching TRBD1 (5 bases). The length of the CDR3 is 14 residues. V was pared by 1 base and J by 5 bases, with 11 bases between. Looked up from germline, CDR1 is LGHNA and CDR2 is YSLEER. The DNA of the CDR3 is TGCGCCAGCAGCCAAGGGCCCCAGGGATATGGCTACACCTTC. Translated: CASSQGPQGYGYTF.

V is TRBV10-2 and J is TRBJ2-3; 15 bases match TRBD2. The germline gives CDR1 WSHSY, CDR2 SAAADI. With 3 bases clipped from V and 5 bases from J, the junction kept 6 bases outside the gene matches. The CDR3 has 17 amino acids. The CDR3, as DNA: TGCGCCAGCAGTGAAGGACTAGCGGGGGGGCTAGGAGATACGCAGTATTTT. It codes for CASSEGLAGGLGDTQYF.

The gene calls are TRBV10-3 and TRBJ1-2; 7 nucleotides match TRBD1. The CDR3 length is 14 residues. Trimming at V came to 7 bases and at J to 6 bases, leaving 11 bases not matched to a gene. Germline CDR1 and CDR2: ENHRY and SYGVKD. The CDR3 bases are TGTGCCATCAAGATTGAGACAGGGTCCCATGGCTACACCTTC. Its protein is CAIKIETGSHGYTF.

The J gene is TRBJ1-1, the V gene TRBV19; TRBD1 aligns across 12 bases. CDR3 length: 15 residues. Germline assignment: CDR1 LNHDA and CDR2 SQIVND (reference sequence). Trimming cost V 3 bases and J 4 bases; bases outside gene matches: 3. In DNA, the CDR3 is TGTGCCAGTAGTATGGGGACAGGGGGCGGCACTGAAGCTTTCTTT. Translation gives CASSMGTGGGTEAFF.

Turning to this clone: Additional DNA sequences in this sample encode the identical CDR3. This chain uses TRBV19 with TRBJ2-2; the match to TRBD1 covers 7 bases. Germline loops: CDR1 LNHDA, CDR2 SQIVND (reference sequence). V lost 2 bases and J lost 0; bases outside the gene matches: 0. This CDR3 region has 15 residues. The DNA for the CDR3 is TGTGCCAGTAGTATACAGGGGGCGAACACCGGGGAGCTGTTTTTT. Residues: CASSIQGANTGELFF.

The chain is built from TRBV5-6 and TRBJ2-5; D might be TRBD2 (6 bases). Trimming stripped 3 bases from V and 3 bases from J, with 9 bases between. This CDR3 region has 13 residues. CDR1 is SGHDT and CDR2 is YYEEEE in the germline V gene. The CDR3 reads CASSWWGEETQYF. In DNA form, the CDR3 reads TGTGCCAGCAGCTGGTGGGGGGAAGAGACCCAGTACTTC.

The chain links TRBV5-4 to TRBJ2-5; D is possibly TRBD2 (5 bases). V was pared by 4 bases and J by 3 bases, with 13 bases between. The CDR3 extends over 14 amino acids. Looked up from germline, CDR1 is SGHNT and CDR2 is YYREEE (reference sequence). CDR3 amino acids: CASSRSREEETQYF. In nucleotides, the CDR3 is TGTGCCAGCAGCCGCTCCCGGGAAGAAGAGACCCAGTACTTC.

The chain has TRBV19 and TRBJ1-5, with D possibly being TRBD1 (6 bases). This CDR3 is 15 amino acids long. The V end was cut by 3 bases, the J end by 5 bases, with 14 bases between. In germline, CDR1 is LNHDA, CDR2 SQIVND (reference sequence). CDR3 in amino acids: CASSMYGGQDQPQHF. The CDR3 DNA follows: TGTGCCAGTAGTATGTACGGGGGGCAGGATCAGCCCCAGCATTTT.

This sequence joins TRBV6-5 and TRBJ2-2; D is possibly TRBD1 (6 bases). Germline CDR1 reads MNHEY; CDR2 reads SVGAGI. This CDR3 has 15 residues. Trimming removed 2 bases at V and 3 bases at J, with 10 bases between. This CDR3 reads CASSYRTAHTGELFF. Written as DNA, the CDR3 is TGTGCCAGCAGTTACCGGACAGCCCACACCGGGGAGCTGTTTTTT.

About this clone itself: In the same sample, other DNA sequences code for this CDR3. The genes are TRBV14 and TRBJ1-1; D gene ambiguous. Germline loops: CDR1 SGHDN, CDR2 FVKESK. The V gene lost 4 bases and the J gene lost 0 bases, with 6 bases spanning the gap. This CDR3 is built from 13 residues. CDR3 in amino acids: CASSPSLNTEAFF. In DNA, the CDR3 is TGTGCCAGCAGCCCATCATTGAACACTGAAGCTTTCTTT.

V usage is TRBV24-1 and J usage is TRBJ2-3; TRBD1 matches 7 bases. V gave up 1 base and J gave up 3 bases; unmatched junction bases: 6. The CDR3 loop spans 16 amino acids. CDR1 and CDR2 from the germline V gene are KGHDR and SFDVKD. CDR3 DNA: TGTGCCACCAGTGATTTTAAAGGGGGCGCGACAGATACGCAGTATTTT. This translates into CATSDFKGGATDTQYF.

This chain links TRBV18 with TRBJ1-1; the match to TRBD1 covers 9 bases. CDR1 and CDR2 (germline): KGHSH, LQKENI. There are 15 residues in the CDR3. The V segment lost 3 bases and the J segment 1 base; nucleotides outside the gene matches: 3. CDR3 DNA: TGTGCCAGCTCACCCCCGGGACAGGGGAACACTGAAGCTTTCTTT. Its protein product is CASSPPGQGNTEAFF.

The gene calls are TRBV18 and TRBJ1-2; tentatively, D is TRBD1 (5 bases). Germline V gene sequence: CDR1 KGHSH, CDR2 LQKENI. The CDR3 sequence is 14 residues long. Trimming removed 3 bases from V and 6 bases from J, with 14 bases in between. The CDR3 loop reads CASSPRQTGNGYTF. CDR3 DNA sequence: TGTGCCAGCTCACCCCGACAGACCGGTAATGGCTACACCTTC.

The gene calls are TRBV27 and TRBJ1-2; 12 bases are shared with TRBD1. Germline V gene lookup returns CDR1 MNHEY and CDR2 SMNVEV (reference sequence). J lost 7 bases, V lost 10 bases, and 10 bases had no gene match. The CDR3 sequence is 14 residues long. The CDR3: CAIKGQGAVGGYTF. DNA for the CDR3: TGTGCCATCAAGGGACAGGGGGCTGTAGGTGGCTACACCTTC.

The J gene is TRBJ1-5, the V gene TRBV7-8, with 9 bases matching TRBD1. In germline, CDR1 is SGHVS, CDR2 FQNEAQ. After removal of 2 bases from V and 4 bases from J, the junction contained 9 bases not matched to a gene. This CDR3 spans 17 amino acids. DNA for the CDR3: TGTGCCAGCAGCTTAACCCGGGACAGGGTATGGAATCAGCCCCAGCATTTT. Its protein product is CASSLTRDRVWNQPQHF. Together with reference TRBV7-8 and TRBJ1-5, the CDR3 gives the full variable domain: GAGVSQSPRYKVAKRGQDVALRCDPISGHVSLFWYQQALGQGPEFLTYFQNEAQLDKSGLPSDRFFAERPEGSVSTLKIQRTQQEDSAVYLCASSLTRDRVWNQPQHFGDGTRLSIL.

The rearrangement joins TRBV19 to TRBJ2-2; 16 bases are a match to TRBD2. Germline V gives CDR1 LNHDA, CDR2 SQIVND (reference sequence). The CDR3 spans 19 residues. The V and J ends lost 3 bases and 3 bases, in that order; junction bases with no gene match: 7. The CDR3 sequence: CASSILAGLAGGDTGELFF. In DNA, the CDR3 is TGTGCCAGTAGTATCTTGGCGGGACTAGCGGGGGGGGACACCGGGGAGCTGTTTTTT.

The V call is TRBV12-3 or TRBV12-4, the J call TRBJ1-5, with a tentative D call TRBD1 (5 bases). The CDR3 runs 12 residues. The V and J ends lost 4 bases and 8 bases respectively, with 9 bases between them. The CDR3 nucleotides are TGTGCCAGCAGTTCATTAGGGGAGCCCCAGCATTTT. Translated: CASSSLGEPQHF.

The rearrangement links TRBV27 to TRBJ2-2; 9 bases fit TRBD1. The V gene's germline CDR1 is MNHEY and CDR2 SMNVEV (reference sequence). The CDR3 totals 16 residues. V shed 6 bases, J shed 7 bases, and the junction held 12 bases outside the gene matches. The CDR3 loop is CASSQGRDRVFGELFF. The CDR3 DNA reads TGTGCCAGCAGCCAAGGCCGGGACAGGGTCTTCGGGGAGCTGTTTTTT.